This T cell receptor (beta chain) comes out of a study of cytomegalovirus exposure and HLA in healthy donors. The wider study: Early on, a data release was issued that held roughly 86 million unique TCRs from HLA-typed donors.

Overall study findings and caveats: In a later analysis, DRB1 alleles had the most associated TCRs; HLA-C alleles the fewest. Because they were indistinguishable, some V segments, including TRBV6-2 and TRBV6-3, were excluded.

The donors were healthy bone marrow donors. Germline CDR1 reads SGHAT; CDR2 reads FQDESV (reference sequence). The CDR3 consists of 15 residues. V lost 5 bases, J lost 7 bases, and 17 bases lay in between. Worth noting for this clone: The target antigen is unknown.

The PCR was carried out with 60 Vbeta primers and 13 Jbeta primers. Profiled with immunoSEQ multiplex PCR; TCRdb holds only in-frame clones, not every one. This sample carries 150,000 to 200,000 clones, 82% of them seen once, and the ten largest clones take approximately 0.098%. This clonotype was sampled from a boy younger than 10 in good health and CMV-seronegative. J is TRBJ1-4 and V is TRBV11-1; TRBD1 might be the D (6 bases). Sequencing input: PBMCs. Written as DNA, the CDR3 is TGTGCCAGCAGCAGCCGCCCGGGGGGCGGTGAAAAACTGTTTTTT. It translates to CASSSRPGGGEKLFF.